These 32 T cell receptor beta chains were sequenced from one sample in a study of T cell responses to AZD1222 COVID-19 vaccine. TCRdb keeps only in-frame clones here, not all; method: immunoSEQ multiplex PCR. The sample carries fewer than 110,000 clones, 80% to 90% recorded once. Source: peripheral blood, taken on day 0 of AZD1222 vaccination. The receptors derive from an adult in good health.

The chain is built from TRBV12-3 or TRBV12-4 and TRBJ2-2; tentatively, D is TRBD1 (5 bases). CDR3 size: 12 residues. Trimming shortened V by 10 bases and J by 6 bases, and 12 bases separated the two germline ends. The CDR3 DNA is TGTGCCAACAGGAAGGGTCCCGGGGAGCTGTTTTTT. Translation gives CANRKGPGELFF.

This chain uses TRBV7-2 with TRBJ2-7; no definite D call. Trimming shortened V by 8 bases and J by 3 bases, and 14 bases separated the two germline ends. Germline CDR1 is SGHTA and CDR2 is FQGNSA. The CDR3 runs 13 residues. For the CDR3, the DNA is TGTGCCAGCGCCCCCCCCTCCGGCTACGAGCAGTACTTC. This sequence encodes CASAPPSGYEQYF.

A word on this clone: Different DNA sequences within this sample yield the same CDR3. The CDR3 loop is CASSLVPTNTEAFF. CDR3 bases: TGTGCCAGCAGCTTAGTTCCAACCAACACTGAAGCTTTCTTT. The chain links TRBV7-9 to TRBJ1-1; no clear D gene. V lost 1 base, J lost 2 bases, and 8 bases lay in between. The CDR3 runs 14 residues. CDR1 SEHNR and CDR2 FQNEAQ come from the germline V gene (reference sequence).

CDR3 amino acids: CASSQDPRGGGDNEQFF. DNA for the CDR3: TGTGCCAGCAGCCAAGACCCTCGAGGCGGGGGGGACAATGAGCAGTTCTTC. The chain couples TRBV4-2 to TRBJ2-1; 9 bases fit TRBD2. V lost 0 bases and J lost 5; bases outside the gene matches: 8. Per the germline V gene, CDR1 is LGHNA and CDR2 is YNFKEQ. The CDR3 contains 17 residues.

J is TRBJ2-7 and V is TRBV7-9; D is ambiguous. Germline V CDR1 and CDR2: SEHNR, FQNEAQ (reference sequence). This CDR3 comprises 14 residues. Trimming stripped 8 bases from V and 2 bases from J, with 16 bases between. CDR3 nucleotides: TGTGCCAGCGGTTCAGGCCTTACCCCCTACGAGCAGTACTTC. This sequence encodes CASGSGLTPYEQYF.

In its sample, this clone was seen once. This chain connects TRBV28 to TRBJ1-1; D gene uncertain. Trimming stripped 6 bases from V and 0 bases from J, with 14 bases between. The CDR3 runs to 15 residues. Germline assignment: CDR1 MDHEN and CDR2 SYDVKM. The CDR3 coding sequence is TGTGCCAGCAGCGCTGGTGGAGTCCTGAACACTGAAGCTTTCTTT. It yields the protein CASSAGGVLNTEAFF.

The chain uses TRBV18 and TRBJ1-5; 8 bases map to TRBD1. With V trimmed by 1 base and J by 3 bases, 8 bases remained unmatched. The CDR3 has 17 amino acids. CDR1 and CDR2 from the germline V gene are KGHSH and LQKENI. The CDR3 spells CASSPRDRRGPNQPQHF. The DNA of the CDR3 is TGTGCCAGCTCACCACGGGACAGGCGAGGGCCCAATCAGCCCCAGCATTTT. Drawing the rest from reference TRBV18 and TRBJ1-5, the complete variable domain is NAGVMQNPRHLVRRRGQEARLRCSPMKGHSHVYWYRQLPEEGLKFMVYLQKENIIDESGMPKERFSAEFPKEGPSILRIQQVVRGDSAAYFCASSPRDRRGPNQPQHFGDGTRLSIL.

V usage is TRBV28 and J usage is TRBJ2-7, with 9 bases matching TRBD1. Germline trimming cut 6 bases from V and 1 base from J; bases unmatched to any gene: 4. The CDR3 runs 14 residues. Germline V lookup: CDR1 MDHEN, CDR2 SYDVKM. The CDR3 bases are TGTGCCAGCAGGGGACAGGGAGGTTCCTACGAGCAGTACTTC. Translated: CASRGQGGSYEQYF.

The rearrangement links TRBV7-2 to TRBJ2-5; D might be TRBD2 (5 bases). CDR3 length equals 14 residues. Germline CDR1 reads SGHTA; CDR2 reads FQGNSA. V dropped 7 bases and J dropped 1 base, with 13 bases sitting between them. In nucleotides, the CDR3 is TGTGCCAGCAAATCAAGCGGCTTCCAAGAGACCCAGTACTTC. Translated: CASKSSGFQETQYF.

The chain uses TRBV10-3 and TRBJ1-1; no definite D call. From germline, CDR1 is ENHRY and CDR2 SYGVKD. CDR3 size: 15 residues. V lost 2 bases and J 4 bases, leaving 14 bases between the germline ends. The CDR3 sequence is CAISEHGLEGTEAFF. The CDR3 region has the DNA TGTGCCATCAGTGAGCATGGTCTGGAGGGCACTGAAGCTTTCTTT.

A remark on this clone: Its ends do not fully match the called genes, so a read error is possible. The rearrangement uses TRBV7-7 and TRBJ2-5, with D maybe TRBD2 (6 bases). The CDR3 has 13 amino acids. Germline lookup yields CDR1 SSHAT and CDR2 FNYEAQ (reference sequence). For the CDR3, the DNA is TGTGCTAGCAGCCCCCGGGAGATAGGGGCCCAGTACTTC. It encodes CASSPREIGAQYF.

The chain links TRBV3-1 (or the pseudogene TRBV3-2) to TRBJ2-6; TRBD1 might be the D (5 bases). This CDR3 contains 17 residues. Trimming took 3 bases from V and 0 from J, leaving 12 bases between them. From germline, CDR1 is LGHDT and CDR2 YNNKEL (reference sequence). The CDR3 DNA sequence: TGTGCCAGCAGCCAGGTACAACAGGCCTCTGGGGCCAACGTCCTGACTTTC. It is translated as CASSQVQQASGANVLTF.

The V call is TRBV15, the J call TRBJ2-7; TRBD1 might be the D (5 bases). Trimming removed 0 bases from V and 5 bases from J, with 8 bases in between. Germline CDR1 reads LNHNV; CDR2 reads YYDKDF (reference sequence). The CDR3 contains 13 residues. This CDR3 reads CATSREGENEQYF. The CDR3 DNA reads TGTGCCACCAGCAGAGAAGGGGAAAACGAGCAGTACTTC.

The rearrangement joins TRBV6-5 to TRBJ2-7; D not certain. V lost 0 bases to trimming and J lost 0 bases, with 12 bases between them. The CDR3 runs 16 residues. Germline V gives CDR1 MNHEY, CDR2 SVGAGI. In nucleotides, the CDR3 is TGTGCCAGCAGTTACTCGATGCTGGGCGACTCCTACGAGCAGTACTTC. It specifies CASSYSMLGDSYEQYF.

The rearrangement joins TRBV29-1 to TRBJ1-2; a possible D gene is TRBD1 (5 bases). The CDR3 totals 15 residues. V lost 0 bases and J 3 bases, leaving 14 bases between the germline ends. CDR1 is SQVTM, CDR2 ANQGSEA, per germline. The chain's CDR3 is CSVEDRGSPDYGYTF. As DNA, the CDR3 is TGCAGCGTTGAAGATCGGGGCAGCCCAGACTATGGCTACACCTTC.

The rearrangement joins TRBV28 to TRBJ1-2; D remains unclear. In germline, CDR1 is MDHEN, CDR2 SYDVKM. Trimming shortened V by 5 bases and J by 9 bases, and 16 bases separated the two germline ends. This CDR3 spans 13 amino acids. The CDR3 DNA follows: TGTGCCAGCAGTCTCGTTGGGGTCGAACGCTACACCTTC. Residues: CASSLVGVERYTF.

The genes are TRBV20-1 and TRBJ1-1; D remains ambiguous. Per the germline V gene, CDR1 is DFQATT and CDR2 is SNEGSKA (reference sequence). The CDR3 length is 11 residues. Trimming removed 6 bases at V and 1 base at J, with 6 bases between. The CDR3: CSATENTEAFF. The CDR3 DNA sequence: TGCAGTGCAACAGAGAACACTGAAGCTTTCTTT.

CDR3 protein: CASTPTTGSNEKLFF. The DNA of the CDR3 is TGTGCCAGCACCCCAACGACAGGGTCTAATGAAAAACTGTTTTTT. The rearrangement uses TRBV7-6 and TRBJ1-4; 7 positions match TRBD1. Trimming removed 7 bases from V and 3 bases from J; junction bases left unmatched: 8. The CDR3 has 15 residues. Germline-derived CDR1 and CDR2 are SGHVS and FNYEAQ.

This chain connects TRBV6-5 to TRBJ2-7; D tentatively fits TRBD1 or TRBD2 (5 bases each). Trimming left V 5 bases short and J 3 bases short, with 11 bases between. The CDR3 runs to 13 residues. From germline, CDR1 is MNHEY and CDR2 SVGAGI. CDR3 bases: TGTGCCAGCAGTACCGGGGCCTACTACGAGCAGTACTTC. It encodes CASSTGAYYEQYF.

The chain uses TRBV6-5 and TRBJ1-3, with D unclear. Germline V gene lookup returns CDR1 MNHEY and CDR2 SVGAGI. The germline V and J ends were trimmed by 4 bases and 0 bases, with 10 bases remaining between them. CDR3 length: 15 amino acids. The DNA for the CDR3 is TGTGCCAGCAGTTCCTGGGGAGACTCTGGAAACACCATATATTTT. It specifies CASSSWGDSGNTIYF.

This clone was seen ten or more times. This chain connects TRBV27 to TRBJ1-5; D perhaps matches TRBD1 (5 bases). Trimming removed 5 bases from V and 1 base from J, with 9 bases in between. Germline V gene sequence: CDR1 MNHEY, CDR2 SMNVEV (reference sequence). The CDR3 length is 14 residues. The CDR3 spells CASSPGLSNQPQHF. The CDR3, as DNA: TGTGCCAGCAGTCCGGGACTGAGCAATCAGCCCCAGCATTTT.

This clone was picked up one time. The chain employs TRBV9 and TRBJ1-1, with a possible D match to TRBD1 (5 bases). V gave up 0 bases and J gave up 6 bases, with 18 bases separating them. CDR1 and CDR2 from the germline V gene are SGDLS and YYNGEE. The CDR3 extends over 16 amino acids. The CDR3 nucleotides read TGTGCCAGCAGCGTAGGCGGCACTTCAGGGAATGCTGAAGCTTTCTTT. The encoded protein is CASSVGGTSGNAEAFF. The complete variable domain, with remaining parts taken from reference TRBV9 and TRBJ1-1, reads DSGVTQTPKHLITATGQRVTLRCSPRSGDLSVYWYQQSLDQGLQFLIQYYNGEERAKGNILERFSAQQFPDLHSELNLSSLELGDSALYFCASSVGGTSGNAEAFFGQGTRLTVV.

The gene calls are TRBV11-2 and TRBJ1-1; D unclear. CDR3 length equals 13 residues. Germline V gene lookup returns CDR1 SGHAT and CDR2 FQNNGV. V lost 3 bases, J lost 2 bases, and 7 bases lay in between. CDR3 sequence: CASSFSENTEAFF. The CDR3 DNA sequence: TGTGCCAGCAGCTTCTCCGAAAACACTGAAGCTTTCTTT.

The V gene is TRBV5-1, the J gene TRBJ1-6, with unresolved D. Germline V lookup: CDR1 SGHRS, CDR2 YFSETQ. The CDR3 has 14 amino acids. V lost 0 bases to trimming and J lost 9 bases, with 10 bases between them. The CDR3 reads CASSLVGSTSPLHF. DNA for the CDR3: TGCGCCAGCAGCTTGGTAGGCAGTACTTCACCCCTCCACTTT.

The CDR3, as DNA: TGTGCCAGCTCACCACCGATACAGGGTCGGTACGAGCAGTACTTC. Amino acid sequence: CASSPPIQGRYEQYF. The rearrangement links TRBV18 to TRBJ2-7, with D tentatively TRBD1 (6 bases). This CDR3 spans 15 amino acids. The V gene lost 0 bases and the J gene lost 4 bases, with 13 bases spanning the gap. Germline assignment: CDR1 KGHSH and CDR2 LQKENI.

The chain recombines TRBV7-2 with TRBJ1-1; no reliable D call. V was trimmed by 1 base and J by 6 bases, leaving 9 bases between them. From germline, CDR1 is SGHTA and CDR2 FQGNSA. This CDR3 has 13 amino acids. DNA for the CDR3: TGTGCCAGCAGCTTAGAGGGAGGGTCTGAAGCTTTCTTT. Translated: CASSLEGGSEAFF. Full variable domain (missing parts from reference TRBV7-2 and TRBJ1-1): GAGVSQSPSNKVTEKGKDVELRCDPISGHTALYWYRQSLGQGLEFLIYFQGNSAPDKSGLPSDRFSAERTGGSVSTLTIQRTQQEDSAVYLCASSLEGGSEAFFGQGTRLTVV.

The chain combines TRBV7-3 with TRBJ2-7; 11 nucleotides line up with TRBD2. V was clipped by 4 bases and J by 7 bases; unmatched bases: 3. The CDR3 is made up of 13 amino acids. Germline V CDR1 and CDR2: SGHTA, FQGTGA. The CDR3 protein is CASSSSGGLEQYF. In DNA, the CDR3 is TGTGCCAGCAGCTCTAGCGGGGGGTTGGAGCAGTACTTC.

V usage is TRBV6-4 and J usage is TRBJ2-2, with D perhaps TRBD2 (5 bases). Germline V gene sequence: CDR1 MRHNA, CDR2 SNTAGT. The CDR3 is 13 residues long. Deletions cut 2 bases from V and 6 bases from J, with 7 bases between. The CDR3 nucleotides read TGTGCCAGCAGTGACGTACTAGCCGGGGAGCTGTTTTTT. Translation: CASSDVLAGELFF.

The rearrangement joins TRBV19 to TRBJ2-1; maybe TRBD2 (6 bases). The CDR3 consists of 9 residues. The germline CDR1 and CDR2 sequences are LNHDA and SQIVND (reference sequence). V gave up 11 bases and J gave up 8 bases, with 7 bases separating them. This CDR3 reads CAGGYEQFF. CDR3 coding DNA: TGTGCCGGGGGGTATGAGCAGTTCTTC.

The CDR3 sequence is CASSSIGGTDYYEQYF. DNA of the CDR3: TGTGCCAGCAGTTCCATCGGCGGGACAGATTACTACGAGCAGTACTTC. V and J are TRBV28 and TRBJ2-7, with D tentatively TRBD1 (7 bases). Germline V CDR1 and CDR2: MDHEN, SYDVKM. Trimming left V 4 bases short and J 3 bases short, with 19 bases between. CDR3 length equals 16 residues.

The chain combines TRBV16 with TRBJ1-2; tentative D call: TRBD1 (5 bases). The length of the CDR3 is 16 residues. Trimming took 0 bases from V and 0 from J, leaving 11 bases between them. From germline, CDR1 is KGHSY and CDR2 FQNENV. The CDR3 loop reads CASSQSNLQANYGYTF. In DNA form, the CDR3 reads TGTGCCAGCAGCCAATCGAATTTACAGGCTAACTATGGCTACACCTTC.

The chain carries TRBV18 and TRBJ1-5; possibly TRBD1 for D (5 bases). The CDR3 sequence is 14 residues long. Germline V gene lookup returns CDR1 KGHSH and CDR2 LQKENI. Trimming removed 3 bases at V and 3 bases at J, with 9 bases between. The CDR3 sequence: CASSPQQDNQPQHF. CDR3 DNA sequence: TGTGCCAGCTCACCCCAACAGGACAATCAGCCCCAGCATTTT.